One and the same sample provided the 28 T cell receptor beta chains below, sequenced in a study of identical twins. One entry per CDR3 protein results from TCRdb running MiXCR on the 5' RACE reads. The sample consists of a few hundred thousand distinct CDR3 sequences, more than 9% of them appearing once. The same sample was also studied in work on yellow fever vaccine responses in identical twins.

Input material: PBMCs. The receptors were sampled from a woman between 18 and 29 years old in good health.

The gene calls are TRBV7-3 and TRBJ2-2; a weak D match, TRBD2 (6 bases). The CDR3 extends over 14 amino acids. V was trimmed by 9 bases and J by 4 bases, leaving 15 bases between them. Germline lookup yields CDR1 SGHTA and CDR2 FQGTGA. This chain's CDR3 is CASASAGRTGELFF. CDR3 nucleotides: TGTGCCAGTGCCTCGGCGGGACGCACCGGGGAGCTGTTTTTT.

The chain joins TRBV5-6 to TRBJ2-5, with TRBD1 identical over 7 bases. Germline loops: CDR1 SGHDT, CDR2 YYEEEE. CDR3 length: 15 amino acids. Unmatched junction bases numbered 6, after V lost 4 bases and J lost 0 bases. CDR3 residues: CASSRTGPYQETQYF. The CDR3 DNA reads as TGTGCCAGCAGCCGGACAGGCCCGTACCAAGAGACCCAGTACTTC.

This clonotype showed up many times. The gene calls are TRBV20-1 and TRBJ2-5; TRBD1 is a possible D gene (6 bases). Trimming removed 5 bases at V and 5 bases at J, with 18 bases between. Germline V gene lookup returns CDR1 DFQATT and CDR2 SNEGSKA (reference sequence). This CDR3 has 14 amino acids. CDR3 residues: CSAERGGQMETQYF. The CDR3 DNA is TGCAGTGCTGAGAGAGGTGGACAGATGGAGACCCAGTACTTC.

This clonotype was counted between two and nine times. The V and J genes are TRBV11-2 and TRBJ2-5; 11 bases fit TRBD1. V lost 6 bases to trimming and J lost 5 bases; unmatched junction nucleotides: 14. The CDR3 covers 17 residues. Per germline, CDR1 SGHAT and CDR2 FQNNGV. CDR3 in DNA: TGTGCCAGCAGTGTCGGGACAGGGGGTGTCTTGAGGGAGACCCAGTACTTC. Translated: CASSVGTGGVLRETQYF.

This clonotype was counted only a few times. CDR3 nucleotide sequence: TGTGCCAGCAGCCTACGACAGGAAGCTGAAGCTTTCTTT. It yields the protein CASSLRQEAEAFF. The genes are TRBV11-2 and TRBJ1-1, with D possibly TRBD1 on 6 matching bases. The CDR3 has 13 residues. Germline loops: CDR1 SGHAT, CDR2 FQNNGV. Trimming shortened V by 5 bases and J by 6 bases, and 13 bases separated the two germline ends.

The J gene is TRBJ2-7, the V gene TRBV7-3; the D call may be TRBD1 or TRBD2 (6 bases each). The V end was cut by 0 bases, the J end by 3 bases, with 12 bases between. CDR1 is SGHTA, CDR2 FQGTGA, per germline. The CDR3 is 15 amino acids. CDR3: CASSLTGGHFYEQYF. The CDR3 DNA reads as TGTGCCAGCAGCTTAACCGGGGGACACTTCTACGAGCAGTACTTC.

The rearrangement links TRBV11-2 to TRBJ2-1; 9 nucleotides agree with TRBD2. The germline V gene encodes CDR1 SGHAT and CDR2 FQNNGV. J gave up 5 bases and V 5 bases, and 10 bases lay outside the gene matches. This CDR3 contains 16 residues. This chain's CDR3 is CASSTTLAGKDNEQFF. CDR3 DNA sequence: TGTGCCAGCAGCACAACCCTAGCGGGGAAGGACAATGAGCAGTTCTTC.

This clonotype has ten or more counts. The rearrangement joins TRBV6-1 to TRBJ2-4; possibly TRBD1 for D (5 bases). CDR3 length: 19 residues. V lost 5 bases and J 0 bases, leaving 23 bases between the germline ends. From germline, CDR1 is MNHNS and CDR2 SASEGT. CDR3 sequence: CASSRRQLRGTIAKNIQYF. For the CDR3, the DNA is TGTGCCAGCAGTCGTCGACAGTTAAGGGGCACAATAGCCAAAAACATTCAGTACTTC.

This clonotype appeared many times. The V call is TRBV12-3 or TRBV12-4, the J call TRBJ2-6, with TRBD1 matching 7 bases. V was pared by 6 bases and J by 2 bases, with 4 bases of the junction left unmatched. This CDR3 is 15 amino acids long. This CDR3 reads CASRVRGTGANVLTF. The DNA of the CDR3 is TGTGCCAGCAGGGTCAGGGGGACTGGGGCCAACGTCCTGACTTTC.

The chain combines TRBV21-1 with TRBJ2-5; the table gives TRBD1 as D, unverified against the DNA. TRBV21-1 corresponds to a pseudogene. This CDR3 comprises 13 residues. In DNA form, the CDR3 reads TGTGCCAGCAGCAAAGAGCCACCGGGGGCGAAGTACTTC. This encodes CASSKEPPGAKYF.

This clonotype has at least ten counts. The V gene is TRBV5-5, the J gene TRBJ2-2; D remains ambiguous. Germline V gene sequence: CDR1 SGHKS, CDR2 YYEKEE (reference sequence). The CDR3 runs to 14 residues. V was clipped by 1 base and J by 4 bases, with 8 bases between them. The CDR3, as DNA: TGTGCCAGCAGCTTGTCTCTCCCCACCGGGGAGCTGTTTTTT. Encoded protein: CASSLSLPTGELFF.

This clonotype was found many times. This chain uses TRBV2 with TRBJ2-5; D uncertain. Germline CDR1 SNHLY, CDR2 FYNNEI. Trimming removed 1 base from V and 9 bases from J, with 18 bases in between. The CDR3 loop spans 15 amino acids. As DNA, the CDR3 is TGTGCCAGCAGTGAAGAGGGCGGCTCCCTAGGAGCCCAGTACTTC. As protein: CASSEEGGSLGAQYF.

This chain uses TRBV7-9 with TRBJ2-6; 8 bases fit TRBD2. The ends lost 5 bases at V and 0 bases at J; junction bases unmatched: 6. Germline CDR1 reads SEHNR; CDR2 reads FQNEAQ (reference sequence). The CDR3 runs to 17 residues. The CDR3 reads CASSTSGKISGANVLTF. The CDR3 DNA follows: TGTGCCAGCAGCACTAGCGGTAAAATCTCTGGGGCCAACGTCCTGACTTTC.

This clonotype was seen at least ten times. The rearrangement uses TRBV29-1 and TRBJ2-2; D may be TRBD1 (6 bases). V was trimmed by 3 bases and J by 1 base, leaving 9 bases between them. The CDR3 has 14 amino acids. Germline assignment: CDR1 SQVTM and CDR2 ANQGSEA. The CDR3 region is CSVETRGNTGELFF. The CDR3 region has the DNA TGCAGCGTTGAGACCAGGGGGAACACCGGGGAGCTGTTTTTT.

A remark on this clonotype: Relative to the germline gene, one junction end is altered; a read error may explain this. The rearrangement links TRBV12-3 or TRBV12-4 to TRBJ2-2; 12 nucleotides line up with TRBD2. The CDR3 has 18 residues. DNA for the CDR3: TGTGCCAGCTGTTTAGTGCAACTAGCGGGAGGCTCCAACGGGGAGCTGTTTTTT. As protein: CASCLVQLAGGSNGELFF.

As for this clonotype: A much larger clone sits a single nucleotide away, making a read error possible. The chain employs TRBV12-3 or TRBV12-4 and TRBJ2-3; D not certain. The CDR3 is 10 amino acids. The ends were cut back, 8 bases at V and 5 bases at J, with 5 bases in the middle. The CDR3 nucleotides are TGTGCCAGCGCCAAAGATACGCAGTATTTT. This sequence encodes CASAKDTQYF.

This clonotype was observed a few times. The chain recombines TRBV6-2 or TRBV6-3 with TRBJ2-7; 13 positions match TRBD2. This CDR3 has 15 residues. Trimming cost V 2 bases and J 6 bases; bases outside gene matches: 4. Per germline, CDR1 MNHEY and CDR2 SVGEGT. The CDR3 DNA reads TGTGCCAGCAGTTACCGGACTAGCGGGAGCTCCGAGCAGTACTTC. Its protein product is CASSYRTSGSSEQYF.

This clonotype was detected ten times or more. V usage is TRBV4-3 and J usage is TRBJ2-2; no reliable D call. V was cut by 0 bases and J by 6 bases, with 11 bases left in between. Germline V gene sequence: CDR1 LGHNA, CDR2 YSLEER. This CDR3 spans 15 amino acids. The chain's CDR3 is CASSQDSNLSGELFF. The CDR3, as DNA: TGCGCCAGCAGCCAAGATTCTAATCTGTCCGGGGAGCTGTTTTTT.

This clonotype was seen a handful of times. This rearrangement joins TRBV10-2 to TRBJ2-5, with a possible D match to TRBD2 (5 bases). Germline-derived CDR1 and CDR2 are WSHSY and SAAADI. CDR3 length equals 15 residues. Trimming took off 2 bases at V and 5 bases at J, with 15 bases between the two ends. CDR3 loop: CASSEGAGGRETQYF. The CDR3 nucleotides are TGCGCCAGCAGTGAGGGCGCGGGCGGGCGGGAGACCCAGTACTTC.

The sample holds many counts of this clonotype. The CDR3: CASSFSDRVFTGELFF. For the CDR3, the DNA is TGTGCCAGCAGCTTTTCGGACAGGGTATTCACCGGGGAGCTGTTTTTT. The chain is built from TRBV5-6 and TRBJ2-2, with 8 bases lining up with TRBD1. V shed 2 bases, J shed 4 bases, and the junction held 7 bases outside the gene matches. The CDR3 loop spans 16 amino acids. The germline CDR1 and CDR2 sequences are SGHDT and YYEEEE.

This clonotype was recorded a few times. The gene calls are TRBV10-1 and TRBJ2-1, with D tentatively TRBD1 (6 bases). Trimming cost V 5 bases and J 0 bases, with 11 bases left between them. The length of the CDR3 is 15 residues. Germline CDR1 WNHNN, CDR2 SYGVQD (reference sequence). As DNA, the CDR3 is TGCGCCAGCAGTCCCCGGGACAACTCCTACAATGAGCAGTTCTTC. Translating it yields CASSPRDNSYNEQFF.

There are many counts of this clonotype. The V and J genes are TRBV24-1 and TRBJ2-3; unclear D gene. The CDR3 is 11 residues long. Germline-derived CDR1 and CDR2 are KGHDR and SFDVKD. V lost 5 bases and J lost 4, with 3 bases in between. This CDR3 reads CATSGPDTQYF. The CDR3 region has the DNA TGTGCCACCAGTGGGCCAGATACGCAGTATTTT.

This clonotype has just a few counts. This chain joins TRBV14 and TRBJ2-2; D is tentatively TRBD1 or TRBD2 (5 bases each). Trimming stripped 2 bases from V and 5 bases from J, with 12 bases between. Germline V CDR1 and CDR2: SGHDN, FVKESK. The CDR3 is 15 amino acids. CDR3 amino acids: CASSQRDPGTGELFF. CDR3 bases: TGTGCCAGCAGCCAAAGGGACCCGGGGACCGGGGAGCTGTTTTTT.

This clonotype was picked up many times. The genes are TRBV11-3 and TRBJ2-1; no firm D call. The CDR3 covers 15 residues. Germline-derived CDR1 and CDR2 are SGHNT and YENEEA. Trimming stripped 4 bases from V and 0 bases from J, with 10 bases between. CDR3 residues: CASSSDSYSYNEQFF. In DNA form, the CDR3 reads TGTGCCAGCAGCTCCGACTCCTACTCCTACAATGAGCAGTTCTTC.

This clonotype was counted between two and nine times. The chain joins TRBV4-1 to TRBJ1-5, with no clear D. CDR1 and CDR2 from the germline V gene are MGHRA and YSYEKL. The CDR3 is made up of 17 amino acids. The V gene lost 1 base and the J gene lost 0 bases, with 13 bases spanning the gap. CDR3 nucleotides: TGCGCCAGCAGCCAAGTGACCAGCCTCTATAGCAATCAGCCCCAGCATTTT. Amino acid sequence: CASSQVTSLYSNQPQHF.

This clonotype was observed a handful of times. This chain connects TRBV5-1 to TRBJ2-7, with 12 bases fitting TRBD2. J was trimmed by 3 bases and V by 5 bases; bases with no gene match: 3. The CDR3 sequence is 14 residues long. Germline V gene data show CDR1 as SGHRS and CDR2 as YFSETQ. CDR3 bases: TGCGCCAGCAGAAGGACTAGCGGGAACTACGAGCAGTACTTC. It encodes CASRRTSGNYEQYF.

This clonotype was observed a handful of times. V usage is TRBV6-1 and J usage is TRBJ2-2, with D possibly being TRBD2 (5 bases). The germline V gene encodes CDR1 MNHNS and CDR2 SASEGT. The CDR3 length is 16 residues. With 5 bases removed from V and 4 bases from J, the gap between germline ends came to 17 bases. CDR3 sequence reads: CASSTRESVATGELFF. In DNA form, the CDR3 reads TGTGCCAGCAGTACGAGGGAGTCGGTGGCCACCGGGGAGCTGTTTTTT.

CDR3 sequence reads: CSASQLGDEQFF. CDR3 DNA: TGCAGTGCTAGTCAACTAGGGGATGAGCAGTTCTTC. The chain recombines TRBV20-1 with TRBJ2-1, with D perhaps being TRBD1 or TRBD2 (5 bases each). Germline CDR1 DFQATT, CDR2 SNEGSKA (reference sequence). V was clipped by 3 bases and J by 8 bases, with 11 bases between them. The CDR3 contains 12 residues.